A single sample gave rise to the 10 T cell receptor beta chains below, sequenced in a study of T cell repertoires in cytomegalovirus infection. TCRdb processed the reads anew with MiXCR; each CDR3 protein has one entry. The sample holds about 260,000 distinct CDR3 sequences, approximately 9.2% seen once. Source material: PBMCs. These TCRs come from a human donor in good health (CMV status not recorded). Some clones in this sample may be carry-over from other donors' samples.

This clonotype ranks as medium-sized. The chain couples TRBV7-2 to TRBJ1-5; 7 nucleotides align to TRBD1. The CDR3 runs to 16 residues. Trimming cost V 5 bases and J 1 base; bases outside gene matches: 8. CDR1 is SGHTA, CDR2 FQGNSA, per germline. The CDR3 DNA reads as TGTGCCAGCAGCCCAGGGGGACAGATGAGCAATCAGCCCCAGCATTTT. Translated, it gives CASSPGGQMSNQPQHF.

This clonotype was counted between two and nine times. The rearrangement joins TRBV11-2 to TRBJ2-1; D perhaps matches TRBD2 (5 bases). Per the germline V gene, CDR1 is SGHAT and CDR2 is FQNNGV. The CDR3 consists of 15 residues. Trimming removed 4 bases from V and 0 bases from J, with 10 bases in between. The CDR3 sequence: CASSWAGYSYNEQFF. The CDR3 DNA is TGTGCCAGCAGCTGGGCGGGCTACTCCTACAATGAGCAGTTCTTC.

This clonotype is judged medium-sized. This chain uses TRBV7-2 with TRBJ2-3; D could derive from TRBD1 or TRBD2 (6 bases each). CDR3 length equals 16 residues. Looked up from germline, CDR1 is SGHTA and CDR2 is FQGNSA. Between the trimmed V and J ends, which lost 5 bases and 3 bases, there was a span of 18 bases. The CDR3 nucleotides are TGTGCCAGCAGCCCAGGTTGGGGGGCTATAACAGATACGCAGTATTTT. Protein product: CASSPGWGAITDTQYF.

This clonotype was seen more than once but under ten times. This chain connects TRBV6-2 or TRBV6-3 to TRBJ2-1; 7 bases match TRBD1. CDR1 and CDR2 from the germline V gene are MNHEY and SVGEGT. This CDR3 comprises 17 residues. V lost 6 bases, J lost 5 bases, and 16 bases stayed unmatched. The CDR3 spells CASSSLRQGRPHNEQFF. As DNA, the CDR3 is TGTGCCAGCAGCTCCCTTAGACAGGGCCGGCCGCACAATGAGCAGTTCTTC.

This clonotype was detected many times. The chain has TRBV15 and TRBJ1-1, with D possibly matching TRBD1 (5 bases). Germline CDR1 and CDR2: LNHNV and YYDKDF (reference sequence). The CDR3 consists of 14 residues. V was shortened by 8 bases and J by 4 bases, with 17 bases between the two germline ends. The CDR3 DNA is TGTGCCACCCAAACCCGGCATGGGACCACTGAAGCTTTCTTT. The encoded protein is CATQTRHGTTEAFF. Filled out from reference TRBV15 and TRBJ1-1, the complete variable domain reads DAMVIQNPRYQVTQFGKPVTLSCSQTLNHNVMYWYQQKSSQAPKLLFHYYDKDFNNEADTPDNFQSRRPNTSFCFLDIRSPGLGDTAMYLCATQTRHGTTEAFFGQGTRLTVV.

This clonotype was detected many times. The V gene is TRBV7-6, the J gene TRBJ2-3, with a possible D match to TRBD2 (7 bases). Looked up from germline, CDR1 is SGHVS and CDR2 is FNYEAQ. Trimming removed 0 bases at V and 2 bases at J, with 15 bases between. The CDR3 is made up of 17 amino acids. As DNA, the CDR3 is TGTGCCAGCAGCTTAGCGTCGGCGGGGGCAACCACAGATACGCAGTATTTT. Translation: CASSLASAGATTDTQYF.

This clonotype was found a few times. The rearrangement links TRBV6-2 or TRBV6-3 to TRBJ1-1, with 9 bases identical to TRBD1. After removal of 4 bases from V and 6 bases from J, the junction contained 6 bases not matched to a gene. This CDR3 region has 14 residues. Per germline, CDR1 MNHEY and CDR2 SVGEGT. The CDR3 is CASSLGQGNAEAFF. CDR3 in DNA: TGTGCCAGCAGTTTGGGACAGGGTAACGCTGAAGCTTTCTTT.

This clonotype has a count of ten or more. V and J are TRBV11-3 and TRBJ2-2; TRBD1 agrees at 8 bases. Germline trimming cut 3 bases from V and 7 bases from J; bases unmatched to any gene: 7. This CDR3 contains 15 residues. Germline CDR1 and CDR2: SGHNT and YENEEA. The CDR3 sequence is CASSLGDRRNGELFF. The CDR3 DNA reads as TGTGCCAGCAGCTTGGGGGACAGGAGGAACGGGGAGCTGTTTTTT.

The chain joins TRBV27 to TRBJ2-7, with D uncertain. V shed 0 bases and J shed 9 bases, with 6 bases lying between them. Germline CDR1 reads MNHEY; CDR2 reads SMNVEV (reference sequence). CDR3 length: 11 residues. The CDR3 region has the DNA TGTGCCAGCAGTTTATCGGGGTCGCAGTACTTC. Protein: CASSLSGSQYF.

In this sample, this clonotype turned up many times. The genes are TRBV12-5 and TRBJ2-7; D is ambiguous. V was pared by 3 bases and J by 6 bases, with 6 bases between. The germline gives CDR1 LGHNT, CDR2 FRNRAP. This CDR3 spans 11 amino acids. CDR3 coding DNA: TGTGCTAGTGGTTTCGGCGGCGAGCAGTACTTC. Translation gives CASGFGGEQYF.